This T cell receptor (beta chain) was sequenced in a study of T cells expressing NK-cell markers. Across the whole study: According to the study, TCR beta repertoires originated from sorted CD3+CD56+NKG2C+, CD3+CD56+NKG2C- and CD3+CD56-NKG2C+ T cells. Seven of the eight sequenced donors were HCMV-seropositive; one was seronegative.

To note about this clonotype: Its specificity is not known.

For each CDR3 protein, TCRdb gives one entry from its re-call of the 5' RACE reads, without DNA. This listing includes about 460,000 distinct CDR3 sequences. Findings of the study overall: What remained unclear was the HCMV specificity of expanded NKG2C+ T cell clones.

Germline V CDR1 and CDR2: LNHDA, SQIVND (reference sequence). The CDR3 spans 15 residues. The sequenced sample was blood T cells: a sorted CD56 or NKG2C T cell subset, CD4+ or CD8+ T cells, or bulk PBMC T cells (not recorded which). The V and J genes are TRBV19 and TRBJ2-1; TCRdb outputs TRBD2, but without DNA this stays unchecked. The receptor's source is a woman between 45 and 65 years old in good health. This CDR3 reads CASRLLSGIYNEQFF.